This TCR beta chain was identified during a study of cytomegalovirus exposure and HLA in healthy donors. Overall study results and limits: The majority of CMV-associated TCR beta chains were reported as apparently HLA-restricted in a later analysis.

PCR involved 60 Vbeta and 13 Jbeta primers. The data were produced by immunoSEQ multiplex PCR, yet TCRdb's version contains in-frame clones alone and is incomplete. The sample has approximately 170,000 clones, approximately 85% seen once. This clone has only a few counts. Antigen specificity is unknown. This CDR3 region has 13 residues. Germline V CDR1 and CDR2: MNHEY, SVGAGI. J gave up 9 bases and V 4 bases, and 5 bases lay outside the gene matches. This rearrangement joins TRBV6-5 to TRBJ2-1; the match to TRBD1 covers 8 bases. Sequenced: PBMCs. The source is a young man in good health and CMV-seropositive. The CDR3 loop reads CASSLQGGGEQFF. The CDR3 coding sequence is TGTGCCAGCAGTTTACAGGGGGGTGGTGAGCAGTTCTTC.